The 32 T cell receptor beta chains in this list originate from one sample, sequenced in a study of cytomegalovirus exposure and HLA in healthy donors. Primers: 60 Vbeta forward and 13 Jbeta reverse. Profiling relied on immunoSEQ multiplex PCR, and the TCRdb table lists in-frame clones only, not all of them. The profile covers about 180,000 clones, with 80% appearing a single time and 1.2% to 1.5% taken by the ten largest. Sequences were obtained from PBMCs. Source of these receptors: a girl aged 5 to 17 in good health and CMV-seropositive.

A few counts support this clone. The genes are TRBV29-1 and TRBJ1-1; D uncertain. Trimming removed 4 bases from V and 1 base from J, with 22 bases in between. CDR1 and CDR2 from the germline V gene are SQVTM and ANQGSEA. This CDR3 comprises 17 residues. CDR3 coding DNA: TGCAGCGTTGGCGGGGAGCAGCCCGCGATCACGAACACTGAAGCTTTCTTT. Translated, it gives CSVGGEQPAITNTEAFF.

This chain connects TRBV30 to TRBJ1-2; 9 positions agree with TRBD1. V trimming: 2 bases; J trimming: 10 bases; junction bases outside the gene matches: 8. CDR3 length: 13 residues. Germline assignment: CDR1 GTSNPN and CDR2 SVGIG (reference sequence). CDR3 protein: CAWSYDRGRDYTF. The CDR3 DNA follows: TGTGCCTGGAGTTATGACAGGGGGAGGGACTACACCTTC. Looking up the rest from reference TRBV30 and TRBJ1-2 gives the full variable domain: SQTIHQWPATLVQPVGSPLSLECTVEGTSNPNLYWYRQAAGRGLQLLFYSVGIGQISSEVPQNLSASRPQDRQFILSSKKLLLSDSGFYLCAWSYDRGRDYTFGSGTRLTVV.

The CDR3 region has the DNA TGTGCCAGCAGTTACTTTACTAGCCGGGGGAATAATGAGCAGTTCTTC. Translated, it gives CASSYFTSRGNNEQFF. This sequence joins TRBV6-5 and TRBJ2-1, with a tentative D call TRBD2 (6 bases). Trimming took off 1 base at V and 7 bases at J, with 17 bases between the two ends. CDR1 is MNHEY and CDR2 is SVGAGI in the germline V gene. The CDR3 is 16 amino acids.

The chain couples TRBV15 to TRBJ1-1, with 8 bases aligning to TRBD1. Germline V gene data show CDR1 as LNHNV and CDR2 as YYDKDF (reference sequence). The CDR3 runs 16 residues. V was clipped by 2 bases and J by 2 bases; unmatched bases: 7. CDR3 nucleotide sequence: TGTGCCACCAGCAGAATACCGGGACAGGTCAACACTGAAGCTTTCTTT. Amino acids: CATSRIPGQVNTEAFF.

The rearrangement links TRBV10-2 to TRBJ2-2, with D unclear. Trimming cost V 7 bases and J 6 bases, with 9 bases left between them. This CDR3 comprises 12 residues. Germline-derived CDR1 and CDR2 are WSHSY and SAAADI. In nucleotides, the CDR3 is TGCGCCAGCACCAAGCTTGCCGGGGAGCTGTTTTTT. Protein: CASTKLAGELFF.

J is TRBJ2-1 and V is TRBV5-4; the match to TRBD2 covers 9 bases. After removal of 4 bases from V and 7 bases from J, the junction contained 9 bases not matched to a gene. Germline values: CDR1 SGHNT, CDR2 YYREEE (reference sequence). This CDR3 contains 15 residues. CDR3 in amino acids: CASSGGVAGANEQFF. The DNA for the CDR3 is TGTGCCAGCAGCGGCGGGGTAGCGGGAGCAAATGAGCAGTTCTTC. Combining the CDR3 with reference TRBV5-4 and TRBJ2-1 gives the whole variable domain ETGVTQSPTHLIKTRGQQVTLRCSSQSGHNTVSWYQQALGQGPQFIFQYYREEENGRGNFPPRFSGLQFPNYSSELNVNALELDDSALYLCASSGGVAGANEQFFGPGTRLTVL.

This clone has only one observation. The chain couples TRBV5-4 to TRBJ2-7, with a weak D call TRBD2 (5 bases). Germline V CDR1 and CDR2: SGHNT, YYREEE (reference sequence). Trimming pared 0 bases from V and 5 bases from J, leaving 18 bases between. This CDR3 comprises 16 residues. The CDR3 is CASSLATDPPGNEQYF. CDR3 in DNA: TGTGCCAGCAGCTTGGCAACAGACCCCCCGGGGAACGAGCAGTACTTC.

CDR3 loop: CASSLYWTSGRYNEQFF. In DNA form, the CDR3 reads TGCGCCAGCAGCTTGTATTGGACTAGCGGGAGATACAATGAGCAGTTCTTC. This chain links TRBV5-1 with TRBJ2-1, with 13 bases fitting TRBD2. Looked up from germline, CDR1 is SGHRS and CDR2 is YFSETQ. The CDR3 spans 17 residues. Trimming cost V 1 base and J 4 bases; bases outside gene matches: 5.

This chain links TRBV2 with TRBJ2-1; 8 bases are a match to TRBD1. The germline V gene encodes CDR1 SNHLY and CDR2 FYNNEI. The CDR3 has 13 amino acids. Trimming took 7 bases from V and 2 from J; bases not matched to a gene: 1. CDR3 sequence reads: CASTRGPYNEQFF. CDR3 nucleotides: TGTGCCAGCACCAGGGGGCCCTACAATGAGCAGTTCTTC.

The rearrangement uses TRBV6-1 and TRBJ1-2, with TRBD1 identical over 8 bases. This CDR3 region has 13 residues. V gave up 3 bases and J gave up 3 bases; unmatched junction bases: 0. Germline V gene lookup returns CDR1 MNHNS and CDR2 SASEGT. The CDR3 region is CASSEDRDYGYTF. DNA of the CDR3: TGTGCCAGCAGTGAGGACAGGGACTATGGCTACACCTTC.

The chain recombines TRBV28 with TRBJ1-2; D is undetermined. Looked up from germline, CDR1 is MDHEN and CDR2 is SYDVKM. The CDR3 sequence is 14 residues long. Trimming took off 4 bases at V and 3 bases at J, with 12 bases between the two ends. The CDR3 here is CASSSPGGDYGYTF. CDR3 nucleotides: TGTGCCAGCAGTTCTCCGGGTGGCGACTATGGCTACACCTTC.

This clone was seen a handful of times. The chain joins TRBV7-2 to TRBJ2-5; 13 bases map to TRBD2. CDR1 is SGHTA, CDR2 FQGNSA, per germline. The CDR3 is 17 residues long. J lost 5 bases, V lost 4 bases, and 10 bases had no gene match. For the CDR3, the DNA is TGTGCCAGCAGCTCACGGGGGGGACTAGCGGGATCTGAGACCCAGTACTTC. Protein sequence: CASSSRGGLAGSETQYF.

This clone has a handful of counts. This sequence joins TRBV7-2 and TRBJ2-3; tentatively, D is TRBD2 (6 bases). This CDR3 comprises 19 residues. V lost 4 bases, J lost 0 bases, and 23 bases lay in between. Germline V gene data show CDR1 as SGHTA and CDR2 as FQGNSA. DNA of the CDR3: TGTGCCAGCAGCTCAGCGGGCCCAACACGGCTGACCAGCACAGATACGCAGTATTTT. This encodes CASSSAGPTRLTSTDTQYF.

The V call is TRBV5-8, the J call TRBJ2-1, with TRBD2 matching 8 bases. Germline CDR1 and CDR2: SGHTS and YDEGEE. This CDR3 contains 15 residues. The trim removed 4 bases at V and 0 bases at J, leaving 3 bases unmatched. CDR3 region: CASSLAGNSYNEQFF. DNA for the CDR3: TGTGCCAGCAGCCTAGCGGGCAACTCCTACAATGAGCAGTTCTTC. Full variable domain (outside the CDR3, taken from reference TRBV5-8 and TRBJ2-1): EAGVTQSPTHLIKTRGQQATLRCSPISGHTSVYWYQQALGLGLQFLLWYDEGEERNRGNFPPRFSGRQFPNYSSELNVNALELEDSALYLCASSLAGNSYNEQFFGPGTRLTVL.

This clone was detected only once. V is TRBV12-5 and J is TRBJ2-3; 11 bases agree with TRBD2. There are 16 residues in the CDR3. CDR1 and CDR2 (germline): LGHNT, FRNRAP. V was pared by 1 base and J by 0 bases, with 0 bases of the junction left unmatched. The CDR3 DNA is TGTGCTAGTGGTTTGGGACTAGCGGGAAGCACAGATACGCAGTATTTT. Translation gives CASGLGLAGSTDTQYF.

The genes are TRBV5-6 and TRBJ1-1; TRBD1 matches 8 bases. The CDR3 is 16 amino acids. In germline, CDR1 is SGHDT, CDR2 YYEEEE. V dropped 6 bases and J dropped 4; count of bases not matched to a gene: 14. CDR3 residues: CASTLTRTGWGTEAFF. In nucleotides, the CDR3 is TGTGCCAGCACCTTAACTAGGACAGGGTGGGGCACTGAAGCTTTCTTT. The full variable domain, completed using reference TRBV5-6 and TRBJ1-1, is DAGVTQSPTHLIKTRGQQVTLRCSPKSGHDTVSWYQQALGQGPQFIFQYYEEEERQRGNFPDRFSGHQFPNYSSELNVNALLLGDSALYLCASTLTRTGWGTEAFFGQGTRLTVV.

The J gene is TRBJ2-7, the V gene TRBV7-9; 7 nucleotides match TRBD1. V shed 2 bases, J shed 2 bases, and the junction held 3 bases outside the gene matches. Germline V gene sequence: CDR1 SEHNR, CDR2 FQNEAQ (reference sequence). There are 14 residues in the CDR3. CDR3 amino acids: CASSLSQGAYEQYF. CDR3 DNA sequence: TGTGCCAGCAGCTTAAGTCAGGGGGCCTACGAGCAGTACTTC.

This chain links TRBV27 with TRBJ1-2; D is unresolved. The CDR3 spans 13 residues. V was clipped by 4 bases and J by 4 bases, with 10 bases between them. The germline CDR1 and CDR2 sequences are MNHEY and SMNVEV (reference sequence). Here the CDR3 reads CASSYAGSYGYTF. In DNA form, the CDR3 reads TGTGCCAGCAGTTACGCAGGAAGCTATGGCTACACCTTC.

This clone was recorded a few times. This chain uses TRBV6-5 with TRBJ2-1; no clear D. The CDR3 runs to 13 residues. V was cut by 8 bases and J by 0 bases, with 8 bases left in between. Germline lookup yields CDR1 MNHEY and CDR2 SVGAGI. CDR3 DNA: TGTGCCAGCTCAAGGAGCTCCTACAATGAGCAGTTCTTC. Amino acid sequence: CASSRSSYNEQFF.

J is TRBJ2-1 and V is TRBV9, with a possible D match to TRBD2 (5 bases). The CDR3 is 15 residues long. CDR1 is SGDLS, CDR2 YYNGEE, per germline. V was pared by 0 bases and J by 3 bases, with 10 bases between. The CDR3 region has the DNA TGTGCCAGCAGCGTAGGGGGAGCGAACTACAATGAGCAGTTCTTC. Translating gives CASSVGGANYNEQFF.

The chain is built from TRBV7-2 and TRBJ2-1; a weak D match, TRBD1 (6 bases). The CDR3 has 15 residues. Looked up from germline, CDR1 is SGHTA and CDR2 is FQGNSA. The V end lost 4 bases, the J end lost 5 bases, and 15 bases lay between the germline ends. The CDR3 region has the DNA TGTGCCAGCAGCTCCCCAACAGGGATAAACAATGAGCAGTTCTTC. Its protein product is CASSSPTGINNEQFF.

The J gene is TRBJ2-7, the V gene TRBV19; 9 bases align to TRBD1. Germline V gene data show CDR1 as LNHDA and CDR2 as SQIVND (reference sequence). This CDR3 spans 15 amino acids. The V gene end was trimmed by 5 bases and the J gene end by 5 bases; junction bases not matched to a gene: 10. This chain's CDR3 is CASSAPGTGFDEQYF. In nucleotides, the CDR3 is TGTGCCAGTAGTGCCCCAGGGACAGGGTTCGACGAGCAGTACTTC.

The J gene is TRBJ2-2, the V gene TRBV6-6, with 9 bases that match TRBD2. V lost 11 bases to trimming and J lost 7 bases; unmatched junction nucleotides: 17. CDR1 is MNHNY and CDR2 is SVGAGI in the germline V gene (reference sequence). The CDR3 consists of 16 residues. This chain's CDR3 is CAGRGYGTSIVGELFF. As DNA, the CDR3 is TGTGCCGGTCGGGGGTATGGGACTAGCATTGTCGGGGAGCTGTTTTTT.

As to this clone: At one end, the junction sequence differs from germline, possibly due to a read error. V is TRBV27 and J is TRBJ2-7; the match to TRBD2 covers 7 bases. Germline loops: CDR1 MNHEY, CDR2 SMNVEV (reference sequence). The CDR3 length is 18 residues. CDR3 sequence (DNA): TGTGACAGCAGTTTTGTCTCTGGTCTGGAGCGGGGTGCCTACGAGCAGTACTTC. Translation: CDSSFVSGLERGAYEQYF.

The chain employs TRBV7-3 and TRBJ2-4, with TRBD2 matching over 14 bases. CDR3 length: 13 residues. The V gene end was trimmed by 3 bases and the J gene end by 16 bases; junction bases not matched to a gene: 5. CDR1 and CDR2 (germline): SGHTA, FQGTGA. The CDR3 is CASSLTSGRAIYF. In nucleotides, the CDR3 is TGTGCCAGCAGCTTGACTAGCGGGAGGGCCATTTACTTC.

The rearrangement joins TRBV27 to TRBJ2-1, with a tentative D call TRBD2 (6 bases). Germline assignment: CDR1 MNHEY and CDR2 SMNVEV (reference sequence). The germline V and J ends were trimmed by 4 bases and 5 bases, with 12 bases remaining between them. The CDR3 length is 14 residues. The CDR3 sequence is CASSSSGSHNEQFF. The CDR3, as DNA: TGTGCCAGCAGTTCAAGCGGGTCACACAATGAGCAGTTCTTC.

This clone occurred once. Other DNA sequences in the same sample also yield this CDR3. The genes are TRBV18 and TRBJ2-7; 7 nucleotides align to TRBD2. There are 12 residues in the CDR3. The junction had 0 bases not matched to a gene; V was cut back by 3 bases and J by 4 bases. Germline V CDR1 and CDR2: KGHSH, LQKENI. Written as DNA, the CDR3 is TGTGCCAGCTCACCGGGAGGGTACGAGCAGTACTTC. Translation: CASSPGGYEQYF.

The V gene is TRBV5-1, the J gene TRBJ2-7, with TRBD1 identical over 8 bases. V lost 4 bases, J lost 5 bases, and 5 bases stayed unmatched. CDR3 length: 13 residues. The germline V gene has CDR1 SGHRS and CDR2 YFSETQ. This CDR3 reads CASSQGQADEQYF. CDR3 in DNA: TGCGCCAGCAGCCAGGGACAGGCGGACGAGCAGTACTTC. The full variable domain, its missing parts supplied by reference TRBV5-1 and TRBJ2-7, is KAGVTQTPRYLIKTRGQQVTLSCSPISGHRSVSWYQQTPGQGLQFLFEYFSETQRNKGNFPGRFSGRQFSNSRSEMNVSTLELGDSALYLCASSQGQADEQYFGPGTRLTVT.

In DNA, the CDR3 is TGTGCCACCAGCACCCCCATAGCAGATACGCAGTATTTT. Amino acids: CATSTPIADTQYF. This chain joins TRBV15 and TRBJ2-3; D is undetermined. V lost 4 bases and J lost 4, with 9 bases in between. The germline V gene encodes CDR1 LNHNV and CDR2 YYDKDF (reference sequence). The CDR3 is made up of 13 amino acids.

V gene TRBV7-6 combines with J gene TRBJ2-7; 9 nucleotides align to TRBD2. CDR1 and CDR2 (germline): SGHVS, FNYEAQ. CDR3 length equals 16 residues. Trimming removed 1 base from V and 4 bases from J; junction bases left unmatched: 8. The CDR3 is CASSLEGGRAQYEQYF. In nucleotides, the CDR3 is TGTGCCAGCAGCTTAGAGGGCGGGAGGGCCCAATACGAGCAGTACTTC.

The chain recombines TRBV7-2 with TRBJ2-7; D gene uncertain. V was shortened by 7 bases and J by 2 bases, with 6 bases between the two germline ends. The CDR3 consists of 11 residues. In germline, CDR1 is SGHTA, CDR2 FQGNSA. CDR3 bases: TGTGCCAGCACCGAGGCCTACGAGCAGTACTTC. Translated, it gives CASTEAYEQYF.

The chain uses TRBV11-2 and TRBJ2-5; D is possibly TRBD2 (6 bases). The CDR3 runs 12 residues. V was trimmed by 0 bases and J by 11 bases, leaving 10 bases between them. From germline, CDR1 is SGHAT and CDR2 FQNNGV. CDR3 DNA: TGTGCCAGCAGCTTAGAAGGCCTAGCGCAGTACTTC. It yields the protein CASSLEGLAQYF.